What follows are 28 T cell receptor beta chains derived from one specimen sequenced in a study of blood T cells in healthy people across ages. PCR was performed a second time for roughly 7 to 12 cycles using a sample-barcoded 5' primer and a J-beta primer mix. From the 5' RACE reads, TCRdb called clonotypes with MiXCR, one entry per CDR3 protein. The sample records fewer than 700,000 distinct CDR3 sequences, around half being singletons. Sequenced material: blood. Receptors originate from a man aged 80 or over in good health.

The chain recombines TRBV4-2 with TRBJ2-2, with D unclear. V lost 4 bases to trimming and J lost 5 bases, with 17 bases between them. The CDR3 runs to 16 residues. Looked up from germline, CDR1 is LGHNA and CDR2 is YNFKEQ. This CDR3 reads CASSLMSGQETGELFF. Here the CDR3 DNA reads TGTGCCAGCAGCCTGATGAGTGGTCAGGAGACCGGGGAGCTGTTTTTT.

The V gene is TRBV20-1, the J gene TRBJ2-3; D is undetermined. CDR1 is DFQATT, CDR2 SNEGSKA, per germline (reference sequence). Trimming removed 3 bases from V and 0 bases from J, with 7 bases in between. The CDR3 spans 13 residues. This CDR3 is CSASGSSTDTQYF. Here the CDR3 DNA reads TGCAGTGCTAGCGGATCTAGCACAGATACGCAGTATTTT.

The chain employs TRBV21-1 and TRBJ1-4. TRBV21-1 is a recognized pseudogene. This CDR3 spans 17 amino acids. The CDR3 coding sequence is TGTGCCGGATCCGAACACGACGGAGGAGCCGGGAAAGAAAAACTGTTTTTT. Translating it yields CAGSEHDGGAGKEKLFF.

The rearrangement links TRBV6-5 to TRBJ1-6; 9 nucleotides match TRBD1. V lost 5 bases, J lost 9 bases, and 8 bases stayed unmatched. Germline CDR1 MNHEY, CDR2 SVGAGI. The CDR3 covers 15 residues. The CDR3 sequence is CASSPPGQGLSPLHF. CDR3 DNA sequence: TGTGCCAGCAGTCCACCGGGACAGGGCCTTTCACCCCTCCACTTT.

The CDR3 nucleotides read TGTGCCAGCAGCTTAGGGAGGGCCAAAGATACGCAGTATTTT. Amino acid sequence: CASSLGRAKDTQYF. The gene calls are TRBV11-1 and TRBJ2-3, with a possible D match to TRBD2 (6 bases). The CDR3 runs to 14 residues. Trimming cost V 1 base and J 5 bases, with 10 bases left between them. Germline CDR1 is SGHAT and CDR2 is FQDESV (reference sequence).

This clonotype was counted a few times. The J gene is TRBJ2-1, the V gene TRBV5-5, with unresolved D. Trimming left V 2 bases short and J 3 bases short, with 9 bases between. The CDR3 runs to 14 residues. From germline, CDR1 is SGHKS and CDR2 YYEKEE (reference sequence). CDR3 bases: TGTGCCAGCAGCTTCGAACAGAACTACAATGAGCAGTTCTTC. Protein sequence: CASSFEQNYNEQFF.

The chain uses TRBV7-2 and TRBJ2-7; TRBD1 might be the D (7 bases). The CDR3 is made up of 14 amino acids. The V gene lost 5 bases and the J gene lost 4 bases, with 15 bases spanning the gap. Germline V gene sequence: CDR1 SGHTA, CDR2 FQGNSA. The CDR3 sequence: CASSDTSGGYEQYF. CDR3 in DNA: TGTGCCAGCAGCGACACGTCAGGGGGGTACGAGCAGTACTTC.

Regarding this clonotype: A junction end diverges from the germline sequence, so it may reflect a read error. The chain couples TRBV7-9 to TRBJ1-4, with 10 bases fitting TRBD1. The CDR3 runs 15 residues. In germline, CDR1 is SEHNR, CDR2 FQNEAQ (reference sequence). For the CDR3, the DNA is TGTGCCGGCAGCCCTGGGACAGGGGTTAATGAAAAACTGTTTTTT. It translates to CAGSPGTGVNEKLFF.

This clonotype has just a few counts. The chain has TRBV15 and TRBJ1-2; a possible D gene is TRBD1 (5 bases). This CDR3 has 15 residues. Trimming took 2 bases from V and 2 from J, leaving 12 bases between them. Germline CDR1 is LNHNV and CDR2 is YYDKDF (reference sequence). The CDR3, as DNA: TGTGCCACCAGCAGATCGGGGGTGGGGAACTATGGCTACACCTTC. Translated: CATSRSGVGNYGYTF. The whole variable domain, remainder taken from reference TRBV15 and TRBJ1-2, is DAMVIQNPRYQVTQFGKPVTLSCSQTLNHNVMYWYQQKSSQAPKLLFHYYDKDFNNEADTPDNFQSRRPNTSFCFLDIRSPGLGDTAMYLCATSRSGVGNYGYTFGSGTRLTVV.

About this clonotype: Just one base apart from a much larger clone, this may be a read error. V and J are TRBV6-5 and TRBJ2-1, with 8 bases that match TRBD2. The germline CDR1 and CDR2 sequences are MNHEY and SVGAGI. The CDR3 covers 15 residues. As DNA, the CDR3 is TGTGCCGGCAGCCCGGGCGGGAGGACCTACAATGAGCAGTTCTTC. Protein: CAGSPGGRTYNEQFF.

The chain links TRBV18 to TRBJ1-4, with D tentatively TRBD1 (5 bases). The CDR3 totals 14 residues. Per the germline V gene, CDR1 is KGHSH and CDR2 is LQKENI. V gave up 1 base and J gave up 7 bases, with 10 bases separating them. CDR3 nucleotide sequence: TGTGCCAGCTCACCACAGGGGCATAGTGAAAAACTGTTTTTT. This gives the protein CASSPQGHSEKLFF. Complete variable domain (other parts from reference TRBV18 and TRBJ1-4): NAGVMQNPRHLVRRRGQEARLRCSPMKGHSHVYWYRQLPEEGLKFMVYLQKENIIDESGMPKERFSAEFPKEGPSILRIQQVVRGDSAAYFCASSPQGHSEKLFFGSGTQLSVL.

The V gene is TRBV20-1, the J gene TRBJ2-1, with 10 positions matching TRBD2. Trimming cost V 0 bases and J 8 bases; bases outside gene matches: 10. The CDR3 runs 16 residues. Germline loops: CDR1 DFQATT, CDR2 SNEGSKA (reference sequence). CDR3 in amino acids: CSARDPSGGAKYEQFF. The CDR3 coding sequence is TGCAGTGCTAGAGATCCTAGCGGGGGTGCAAAGTATGAGCAGTTCTTC.

This chain links TRBV5-1 with TRBJ2-3; D possibly uses TRBD1 or TRBD2 (6 bases each). Germline V gives CDR1 SGHRS, CDR2 YFSETQ. V lost 1 base to trimming and J lost 3 bases, with 12 bases between them. The CDR3 has 15 amino acids. The CDR3 spells CASSLSGGRTDTQYF. For the CDR3, the DNA is TGCGCCAGCAGCTTGTCTGGGGGGCGAACAGATACGCAGTATTTT.

V usage is TRBV12-3 or TRBV12-4 and J usage is TRBJ2-7; tentatively, D is TRBD1 (6 bases). V gave up 2 bases and J gave up 2 bases, with 16 bases separating them. This CDR3 contains 16 residues. The CDR3 loop reads CASSLFGSAGAYEQYF. As DNA, the CDR3 is TGTGCCAGCAGTTTATTCGGGTCTGCAGGGGCCTACGAGCAGTACTTC.

This clonotype appeared many times. At one boundary the junction diverges from the germline segment, which might be a read error. This rearrangement joins TRBV6-5 to TRBJ2-7; D not certain. Germline loops: CDR1 MNHEY, CDR2 SVGAGI. There are 13 residues in the CDR3. The CDR3 bases are TGTGCCAGCAGTGCTAGGGTAGGCTACGGGCAGTACTTC. Amino acid sequence: CASSARVGYGQYF.

This clonotype occurred many times. The V and J genes are TRBV6-6 and TRBJ1-4, with D possibly being TRBD1 (6 bases). Per the germline V gene, CDR1 is MNHNY and CDR2 is SVGAGI (reference sequence). V lost 11 bases and J 4 bases, leaving 14 bases between the germline ends. This CDR3 comprises 13 residues. The CDR3 DNA follows: TGTGCCGGGGGGGACACTCTTAATGAAAAACTGTTTTTT. Its protein is CAGGDTLNEKLFF.

The chain links TRBV12-5 to TRBJ2-7; 7 nucleotides line up with TRBD1. Germline V CDR1 and CDR2: LGHNT, FRNRAP. V trimming: 7 bases; J trimming: 3 bases; junction bases outside the gene matches: 6. The CDR3 has 13 amino acids. CDR3: CASARDRNYEQYF. The DNA for the CDR3 is TGTGCTAGTGCCCGGGACAGAAACTACGAGCAGTACTTC.

The rearrangement uses TRBV5-1 and TRBJ2-2, with D possibly TRBD2 on 5 matching bases. In germline, CDR1 is SGHRS, CDR2 YFSETQ. The CDR3 sequence is 15 residues long. Trimming removed 0 bases at V and 1 base at J, with 7 bases between. The CDR3 loop reads CASSLAGENTGELFF. The CDR3 region has the DNA TGCGCCAGCAGCTTGGCCGGGGAGAACACCGGGGAGCTGTTTTTT.

In this sample, this clonotype turned up a few times. This rearrangement joins TRBV20-1 to TRBJ2-4; 11 nucleotides line up with TRBD2. CDR3 length: 17 residues. Germline V gene data show CDR1 as DFQATT and CDR2 as SNEGSKA (reference sequence). V lost 6 bases, J lost 2 bases, and 12 bases stayed unmatched. CDR3 nucleotide sequence: TGCAGTGCGCCCGTAGCGGGGGGGCGATCAACCAAAAACATTCAGTACTTC. Protein sequence: CSAPVAGGRSTKNIQYF.

This clonotype appeared a few times. The rearrangement links TRBV12-3 or TRBV12-4 to TRBJ2-7; D perhaps matches TRBD2 (6 bases). The V gene lost 4 bases and the J gene lost 1 base, with 14 bases spanning the gap. The CDR3 runs 15 residues. CDR3 in DNA: TGTGCCAGCAGTTCGGGGGTAGGACAATCCTACGAGCAGTACTTC. It codes for CASSSGVGQSYEQYF.

V usage is TRBV7-2 and J usage is TRBJ2-3, with D unclear. V lost 4 bases, J lost 2 bases, and 4 bases lay in between. CDR3 size: 12 residues. Germline V gene lookup returns CDR1 SGHTA and CDR2 FQGNSA. CDR3 protein: CASSSITDTQYF. CDR3 sequence (DNA): TGTGCCAGCAGCTCGATCACAGATACGCAGTATTTT. Combining the CDR3 with reference TRBV7-2 and TRBJ2-3 gives the whole variable domain GAGVSQSPSNKVTEKGKDVELRCDPISGHTALYWYRQSLGQGLEFLIYFQGNSAPDKSGLPSDRFSAERTGGSVSTLTIQRTQQEDSAVYLCASSSITDTQYFGPGTRLTVL.

The V and J genes are TRBV20-1 and TRBJ2-3; D possibly corresponds to TRBD2 (5 bases). The length of the CDR3 is 11 residues. V was pared by 3 bases and J by 6 bases, with 7 bases between. Germline V gene sequence: CDR1 DFQATT, CDR2 SNEGSKA (reference sequence). The CDR3 spells CSASGEDTQYF. CDR3 DNA: TGCAGTGCTAGTGGGGAGGATACGCAGTATTTT.

V and J are TRBV20-1 and TRBJ2-1; D is uncertain. The germline V and J ends were trimmed by 3 bases and 9 bases, with 18 bases remaining between them. The CDR3 spans 14 residues. The V gene's germline CDR1 is DFQATT and CDR2 SNEGSKA (reference sequence). The CDR3 DNA reads TGCAGTGCTAGTTGGGGTGCTGGAAGGTCTGAGCAGTTCTTC. Translating gives CSASWGAGRSEQFF.

The gene calls are TRBV2 and TRBJ2-1; 8 bases match TRBD2. The V segment lost 5 bases and the J segment 4 bases; nucleotides outside the gene matches: 7. Germline CDR1 SNHLY, CDR2 FYNNEI. This CDR3 contains 15 residues. CDR3 sequence: CASSMSGSSYNEQFF. The CDR3 DNA is TGTGCCAGCAGTATGAGCGGGAGTAGTTACAATGAGCAGTTCTTC.

This clonotype has a handful of counts. This chain links TRBV20-1 with TRBJ1-1, with D possibly TRBD1 on 6 matching bases. The CDR3 spans 11 residues. The germline V gene encodes CDR1 DFQATT and CDR2 SNEGSKA (reference sequence). CDR3 sequence reads: CSATGNTEAFF. CDR3 coding DNA: TGCAGCGCGACAGGGAACACTGAAGCTTTCTTT.

At least ten counts were recorded for this clonotype. The rearrangement links TRBV6-1 to TRBJ2-3, with 9 positions matching TRBD1. Germline-derived CDR1 and CDR2 are MNHNS and SASEGT. This CDR3 comprises 18 residues. V dropped 7 bases and J dropped 0; count of bases not matched to a gene: 14. CDR3 sequence reads: CASKPAGQGRRSTDTQYF. CDR3 bases: TGTGCCAGCAAACCAGCCGGACAGGGGCGGAGAAGCACAGATACGCAGTATTTT.

The chain employs TRBV20-1 and TRBJ1-2; D is undetermined. V shed 3 bases and J shed 4 bases, with 9 bases lying between them. The CDR3 has 12 residues. Germline V gene lookup returns CDR1 DFQATT and CDR2 SNEGSKA (reference sequence). CDR3 sequence (DNA): TGCAGTGCTAGTTTGTCCAGCTATGGCTACACCTTC. It specifies CSASLSSYGYTF.

The gene calls are TRBV15 and TRBJ2-2; D is unresolved. The germline V and J ends were trimmed by 5 bases and 6 bases, with 7 bases remaining between them. This CDR3 is 12 amino acids long. Germline V CDR1 and CDR2: LNHNV, YYDKDF (reference sequence). The CDR3 DNA follows: TGTGCCACCAGCCTTAGCCCCGGGGAGCTGTTTTTT. Translating gives CATSLSPGELFF.